The rows below give T cell receptor beta chains drawn from one sample of a study of T cell changes during pregnancy in multiple sclerosis. Assay: immunoSEQ multiplex PCR; the TCRdb copy retains only in-frame clones and omits some. The top ten clones hold 1.5% to 2% of a sample with approximately 72,000 clones, roughly 92% of them seen once. Sequencing used peripheral blood, obtained in the first trimester of pregnancy. Every receptor here comes from a female donor in good health, enrolled as a control in a pregnancy study. CDR3s include the opening cysteine and the closing phenylalanine or tryptophan. D genes are given only for firm matches. Clone size is stated in some rows and not others, as once, few, many or a class when expanded.

V gene	J gene	clone size	D gene	CDR3 DNA	CDR3 protein
TRBV5-1	TRBJ2-4	.	.	TGCGCCAGCAGAAAGACAGAGAAAAACATTCAGTACTTC	CASRKTEKNIQYF
TRBV5-1	TRBJ2-5	.	TRBD2	TGCGCCAGCAGCTTGGCTGGAGCGGGAGTGGAGACCCAGTACTTC	CASSLAGAGVETQYF
TRBV6-6	TRBJ2-7	.	.	TGTGCCAGCAGTTACTCGCTCGGAGTGAGCTCCTACGAGCAGTACTTC	CASSYSLGVSSYEQYF
TRBV19	TRBJ1-5	.	.	TGTGCCAGTAGTATAAGAGGGTCTCCTCAGCCCCAGCATTTT	CASSIRGSPQPQHF
TRBV28	TRBJ2-7	.	TRBD1	TGTGCCAGCAGTTTACCCAGGGGGTTATCCTACGAGCAGTACTTC	CASSLPRGLSYEQYF
TRBV28	TRBJ2-3	.	.	TGTGCCAGCAGGGACTTATCGCGGGATACGCAGTATTTT	CASRDLSRDTQYF
TRBV4-1	TRBJ1-4	.	.	TGCGCCAGCAGCCAAGCCTATGGGGGGACTAATGAAAAACTGTTTTTT	CASSQAYGGTNEKLFF
TRBV5-1	TRBJ2-3	.	.	TGCGCCAGCAGCTTGGGGGCAGTCACAGATACGCAGTATTTT	CASSLGAVTDTQYF
TRBV6-5	TRBJ2-2	.	TRBD1	TGTGCCAGCAGTACCGGGACAGGGGGCCCCGGGGAGCTGTTTTTT	CASSTGTGGPGELFF
TRBV5-1	TRBJ2-1	.	TRBD1	TGCGCCAGCAGCCTCCGACAGGGTGTAGATGAGCAGTTCTTC	CASSLRQGVDEQFF
TRBV5-1	TRBJ1-2	.	TRBD1	TGCGCCAGCAGCGAACTAAAATCCGGGACAGGGGCTAATGGCTACACCTTC	CASSELKSGTGANGYTF
TRBV6-6	TRBJ1-2	.	TRBD1	TGTGCCAGCAGCCGTCCCGGACAGGTTAACTATGGCTACACCTTC	CASSRPGQVNYGYTF
TRBV15	TRBJ2-5	.	.	TGTGCCACCAGCAGAGGGGAGATCCAAGAGACCCAGTACTTC	CATSRGEIQETQYF
TRBV4-1	TRBJ2-2	.	TRBD2	TGCGCCAGCAGCCAAGATGACCGCGCGGGAGGGTTTGGCGGGGAGCTGTTTTTT	CASSQDDRAGGFGGELFF
TRBV5-6	TRBJ2-2	.	.	TGTGCCAGCAGCTTGGCGGAGTACACCGGGGAGCTGTTTTTT	CASSLAEYTGELFF
TRBV6-5	TRBJ2-7	.	TRBD2	TGTGCCAGCAGTCCATGGACTAGCGGGGGCGAGCAGTACTTC	CASSPWTSGGEQYF
TRBV2	TRBJ2-7	.	.	TGTGCCAGCAGGGGGCCAGGGATAGTCTACGAGCAGTACTTC	CASRGPGIVYEQYF
TRBV7-9	TRBJ2-7	.	TRBD1	TGTGCCAGCAGCTTAGGCGGGACAGGGGGTTACGAGCAGTACTTC	CASSLGGTGGYEQYF
TRBV6-5	TRBJ2-5	.	TRBD1	TGTGCCAGCAGTTACTCACAGGGGAACGGAGAGACCCAGTACTTC	CASSYSQGNGETQYF
TRBV28	TRBJ1-5	.	TRBD1	TGTGCCAGCAGGAGCGCAACTGCAGGACAGGGGATGCAGCCCCAGCATTTT	CASRSATAGQGMQPQHF
TRBV5-4	TRBJ2-1	.	TRBD2	TGTGCCAGCAGGTATACAGGTGGCGGGGGGGAGCAGTTCTTC	CASRYTGGGGEQFF
TRBV2	TRBJ2-2	.	.	TGTGCCAGCAGTCTTTCTCCAGGGACCGGGGAGCTGTTTTTT	CASSLSPGTGELFF
TRBV2	TRBJ2-3	.	.	TGTGCCAGCAGTGAATTAGGGGTGGCAGATACGCAGTATTTT	CASSELGVADTQYF
TRBV30	TRBJ1-2	once	TRBD1	TGTGCCTGGAGTCAAGATCAACAGGGGCCATCCTTC	CAWSQDQQGPSF
TRBV28	TRBJ1-2	.	.	TGTGCCAGCAGACTTCCGGGACAAACTAACTATGGCTACACCTTC	CASRLPGQTNYGYTF
TRBV6-4	TRBJ2-1	.	TRBD2	TGTGCCAGCAGTAACGGGGGGGACTACAATGAGCAGTTCTTC	CASSNGGDYNEQFF
TRBV2	TRBJ2-1	.	.	TGTGCCAGCCGGGTCTCCCGCCCCAATGAGCAGTTCTTC	CASRVSRPNEQFF
TRBV30	TRBJ2-6	.	.	TGTGCCTGGAGTGGCGTTTATGGGGCCAACGTCCTGACTTTC	CAWSGVYGANVLTF
TRBV5-6	TRBJ2-3	.	.	TGTGCCAGCAGCTTGGGCGGTTCGGGAACAGATACGCAGTATTTT	CASSLGGSGTDTQYF
TRBV4-1	TRBJ2-7	.	TRBD2	TGCGCCAGCAGCCAAGTAGCGAGCGGGAGCTACGAGCAGTACTTC	CASSQVASGSYEQYF
TRBV5-4	TRBJ1-4	once	.	TGTGCCAGCAGCTTGGATCCCGGGGGAGATGAAAAACTGTTTTTT	CASSLDPGGDEKLFF
TRBV11-3	TRBJ1-1	once	.	TGTGCCAGCAGCCAATACCCGGGCACTGAAGCTTTCTTT	CASSQYPGTEAFF
TRBV2	TRBJ2-2	.	.	TGTGCCAGCAGTGAAGGCGGCACCGGGGAGCTGTTTTTT	CASSEGGTGELFF
TRBV7-2	TRBJ2-7	.	TRBD2	TGTGCCAGCAGCTTAGGGTCTAGCGGTCGTCAAAGCTCCTACGAGCAGTACTTC	CASSLGSSGRQSSYEQYF
TRBV6-1	TRBJ2-7	.	TRBD2	TGTGCCAGCACTCTAGCGGGCCTGAGCTCCTACGAGCAGTACTTC	CASTLAGLSSYEQYF
TRBV14	TRBJ2-1	.	.	TGTGCCAGCAGCCTGCCGGGGCGGGGCCCTCACAATGAGCAGTTCTTC	CASSLPGRGPHNEQFF
TRBV18	TRBJ2-4	.	.	TGTGCCAGCTCACCAATGTCAGGGGCAAACATTCAGTACTTC	CASSPMSGANIQYF
TRBV18	TRBJ2-7	.	.	TGTGCCAGCTCCCAGGGAAGTACCTACGAGCAGTACTTC	CASSQGSTYEQYF
TRBV6-5	TRBJ2-1	once	.	TGTGCCAGCACTCTCGGGGGACCCTACAATGAGCAGTTCTTC	CASTLGGPYNEQFF
TRBV2	TRBJ2-3	once	.	TGTGCCAGCAAGGGGTCCCTTCAGGATACGCAGTATTTT	CASKGSLQDTQYF
TRBV7-8	TRBJ2-5	.	TRBD2	TGTGCCAGCAGCTCTTTTAGCGGGAGGGCCGGGGAGACCCAGTACTTC	CASSSFSGRAGETQYF
TRBV2	TRBJ2-7	.	TRBD2	TGTGCCAGCAACGGGAGGGAAAAAGGGCCCGAGCAGTACTTC	CASNGREKGPEQYF
TRBV4-1	TRBJ2-7	.	TRBD2	TGCGCCAGCAGCCAACGGATTCGACTAGCGGGCCGCGACGAGCAGTACTTC	CASSQRIRLAGRDEQYF
TRBV28	TRBJ1-5	.	TRBD1	TGTGCCAGCAGTACCCGGACAGGGTGGTGGAGCAATCAGCCCCAGCATTTT	CASSTRTGWWSNQPQHF
TRBV5-1	TRBJ2-1	.	.	TGCGCCAGCAGCTTGGCCAAGGGGGAGGGGTACAATGAGCAGTTCTTC	CASSLAKGEGYNEQFF
TRBV19	TRBJ1-2	.	.	TGTGCCAGTACCCAAGCCGGGACAACTAACTATGGCTACACCTTC	CASTQAGTTNYGYTF
TRBV5-6	TRBJ1-1	.	.	TGTGCCAGCAGCCACAGCGACGACAGGACTGAAGCTTTCTTT	CASSHSDDRTEAFF
TRBV6-4	TRBJ1-2	few	.	TGTGCCAGCAGGCGGGGCGTGGGCTATGGCTACACCTTC	CASRRGVGYGYTF
TRBV28	TRBJ2-7	.	.	TGTGCCAGCAGTGCCGGGACTCCCCTCTACGAGCAGTACTTC	CASSAGTPLYEQYF
TRBV6-6	TRBJ2-3	.	.	TGTGCCAGCAGTTACTCTTCAAGCCAACCCACAGATACGCAGTATTTT	CASSYSSSQPTDTQYF
TRBV28	TRBJ2-2	.	.	TGTGCCAGCAGGACAACGGACACCGGGGAGCTGTTTTTT	CASRTTDTGELFF
TRBV19	TRBJ1-3	.	.	TGTGCCAGTAGTATTTTATCCAGCTCTGGAAACACCATATATTTT	CASSILSSSGNTIYF
TRBV30	TRBJ2-7	.	.	TGTGCCTGGAGTCCCTCAAATGCGGACGAGCAGTACTTC	CAWSPSNADEQYF
TRBV28	TRBJ1-4	.	.	TGTGCCAGCAGTTCAGGGGAAACTAATGAAAAACTGTTTTTT	CASSSGETNEKLFF
TRBV7-9	TRBJ2-1	.	TRBD2	TGTGCCAGCAGCCCCCGGCCTACGGGAGGGTTCTACAATGAGCAGTTCTTC	CASSPRPTGGFYNEQFF
TRBV5-6	TRBJ2-7	.	.	TGTGCCAGCAGCTTGTTAGACGAGCAGTACTTC	CASSLLDEQYF
TRBV27	TRBJ2-2	.	.	TGTGCCAGCAGCCTGATCGGGGTCAACACCGGGGAGCTGTTTTTT	CASSLIGVNTGELFF
TRBV4-2	TRBJ2-3	.	.	TGTGCCAGCAGCTCTTACCTCCGGGACTCAGACTCCGGGGGAGATACGCAGTATTTT	CASSSYLRDSDSGGDTQYF
TRBV2	TRBJ2-7	once	.	TGTGCCAGCTACGGGAGTAGGGCCTACGAGCAGTACTTC	CASYGSRAYEQYF
TRBV6-5	TRBJ2-7	.	TRBD1	TGTGCCAGCAGGGACTCTGGGACAGGGGCCTACGAGCAGTACTTC	CASRDSGTGAYEQYF